Listed below are T cell receptor beta chains from one sample, sequenced in a study of spatial heterogeneity in lung cancer. Each CDR3 protein is one row after TCRdb ran MiXCR on the 5' RACE reads. The table has about 1,400 distinct CDR3 sequences, about 9.4% seen once. The sequencing used lung tumor tissue, collected at surgery. The receptors derive from a female donor with early-stage non-small cell lung cancer. Both conserved end residues are part of each CDR3. Each record gives: J gene, V gene, clone size, D gene, CDR3 DNA, CDR3 protein. D genes are given only for firm matches. The size entry is marked missing in some rows and otherwise reads once, few, many or a size class.

TRBJ2-3,TRBV4-1,many,NA,TGCGCCAGCAGCCCCGGTATAGGTCCAGAAACGAATACGCAGTATTTT,CASSPGIGPETNTQYF
TRBJ2-5,TRBV12-3/TRBV12-4,large,NA,TGTGCCAGCAGTTTAAGACTAGAGGCGACCCAGTACTTC,CASSLRLEATQYF
TRBJ2-4,TRBV5-6,large,TRBD1,TGTGCCAGCAGCCAACAGGGGCACTCCATTCAGTACTTC,CASSQQGHSIQYF
TRBJ2-3,TRBV29-1,few,TRBD2,TGCAGCGTTGGGGGACTAGCGGGCGAGCTCGATACGCAGTATTTT,CSVGGLAGELDTQYF
TRBJ2-3,TRBV5-6,medium-sized,NA,TGTGCCAGCAGCTTGTGGGGGCGCGGCACAGATACGCAGTATTTT,CASSLWGRGTDTQYF
TRBJ2-1,TRBV2,medium-sized,TRBD1,TGTGCCAGCAGTGAAGCGCTTAGGACAGGGAGGAATGAGCAGTTCTTC,CASSEALRTGRNEQFF
TRBJ2-3,TRBV20-1,many,NA,TGCAGTGCTACCAACCTCAAACTAGCCGAGACAGATACGCAGTATTTT,CSATNLKLAETDTQYF
TRBJ1-6,TRBV20-1,NA,NA,TGCAGTGCTAGTGGTGGGATGTCCTATAATTCACCCCTCCACTTT,CSASGGMSYNSPLHF
TRBJ2-7,TRBV28,medium-sized,NA,TGTGCCAGCAGTCCGGGGGCACGGGAGGCGGACTACGAGCAGTACTTC,CASSPGAREADYEQYF
TRBJ2-5,TRBV10-3,medium-sized,NA,TGTGCCATCATGCCCTCAGGGGCCAAGACCCAGTACTTC,CAIMPSGAKTQYF
TRBJ1-4,TRBV9,medium-sized,NA,TGTGCCAGCAGCGTAGGGCAGGGGACCGAAAAACTGTTTTTT,CASSVGQGTEKLFF
TRBJ2-1,TRBV7-2,medium-sized,TRBD2,TGTGCCAGCAGCTTAGTGGCTAGCGGCAATGAGCAGTTCTTC,CASSLVASGNEQFF
TRBJ2-1,TRBV7-8,medium-sized,TRBD2,TGTGCCAGCAGCTTTGAGACTAGCCTAAATGAGCAGTTCTTC,CASSFETSLNEQFF
TRBJ2-7,TRBV7-9,once,NA,TGTGCCAGCAGCTTAGGTGTTTACGAGCAGTACTTC,CASSLGVYEQYF
TRBJ2-1,TRBV20-1,NA,TRBD2,TGCAGTGCCGAAATTCTCAGCGGGAGAAACAATGAGCAGTTCTTC,CSAEILSGRNNEQFF
TRBJ1-1,TRBV4-3,medium-sized,TRBD1,TGCGCCAGCAGCCATCGACAGGGGGGAGTGCCTGAAGCTTTCTTT,CASSHRQGGVPEAFF
TRBJ2-3,TRBV5-6,medium-sized,NA,TGTGCCAGCAGCTTGGCACAGCCCACAGATACGCAGTATTTT,CASSLAQPTDTQYF
TRBJ2-7,TRBV9,medium-sized,TRBD1,TGTGCCAGCAGCGTAACAGGGGATTACGAGCAGTACTTC,CASSVTGDYEQYF